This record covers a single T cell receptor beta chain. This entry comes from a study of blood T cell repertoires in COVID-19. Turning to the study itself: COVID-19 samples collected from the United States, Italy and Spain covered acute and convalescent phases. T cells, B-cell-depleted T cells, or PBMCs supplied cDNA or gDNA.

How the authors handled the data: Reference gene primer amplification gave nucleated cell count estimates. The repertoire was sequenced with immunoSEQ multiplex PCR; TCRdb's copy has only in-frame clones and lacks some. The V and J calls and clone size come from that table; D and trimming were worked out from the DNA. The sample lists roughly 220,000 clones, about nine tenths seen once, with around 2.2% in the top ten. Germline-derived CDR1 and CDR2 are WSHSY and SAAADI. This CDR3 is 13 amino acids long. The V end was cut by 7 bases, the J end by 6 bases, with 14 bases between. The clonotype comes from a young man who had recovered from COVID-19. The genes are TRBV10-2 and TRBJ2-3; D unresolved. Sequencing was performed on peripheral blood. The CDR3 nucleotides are TGCGCCAGCACTGCTAGAACCCCGGATACGCAGTATTTT. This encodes CASTARTPDTQYF.